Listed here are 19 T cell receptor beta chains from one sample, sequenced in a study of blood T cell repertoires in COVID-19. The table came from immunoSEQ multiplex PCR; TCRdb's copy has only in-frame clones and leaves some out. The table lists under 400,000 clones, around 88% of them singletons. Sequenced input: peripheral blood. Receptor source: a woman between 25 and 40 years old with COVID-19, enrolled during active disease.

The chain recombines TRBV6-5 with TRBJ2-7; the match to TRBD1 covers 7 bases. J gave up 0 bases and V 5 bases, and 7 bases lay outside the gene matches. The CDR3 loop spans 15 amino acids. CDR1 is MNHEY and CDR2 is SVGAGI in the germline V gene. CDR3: CASSPGQASSYEQYV. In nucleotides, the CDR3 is TGTGCCAGCAGTCCAGGACAGGCGAGCTCCTACGAGCAGTACGTC.

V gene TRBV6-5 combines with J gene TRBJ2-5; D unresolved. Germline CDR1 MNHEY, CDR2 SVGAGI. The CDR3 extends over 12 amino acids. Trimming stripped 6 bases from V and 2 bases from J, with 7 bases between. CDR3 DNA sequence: TGTGCCAGCAGACACAGTCAAGAGACCCAGTACTTC. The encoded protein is CASRHSQETQYF.

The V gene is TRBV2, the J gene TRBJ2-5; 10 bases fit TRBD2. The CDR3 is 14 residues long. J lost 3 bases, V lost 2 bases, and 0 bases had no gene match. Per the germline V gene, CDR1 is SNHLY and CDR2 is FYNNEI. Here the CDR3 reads CASSELAGEETQYF. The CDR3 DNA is TGTGCCAGCAGTGAACTAGCGGGGGAAGAGACCCAGTACTTC.

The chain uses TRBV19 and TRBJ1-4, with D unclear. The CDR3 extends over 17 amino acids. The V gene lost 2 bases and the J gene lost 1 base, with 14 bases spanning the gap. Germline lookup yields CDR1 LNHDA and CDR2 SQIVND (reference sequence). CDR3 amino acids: CASSIIGSYRTNEKLFF. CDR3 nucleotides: TGTGCCAGTAGTATAATCGGGAGCTATCGAACTAATGAAAAACTGTTTTTT.

The DNA of the CDR3 is TGTGCCAGTAGTAGAGACAGGGCTAACTATGGCTACACCTTC. It specifies CASSRDRANYGYTF. The rearrangement uses TRBV19 and TRBJ1-2, with TRBD1 identical over 7 bases. The trim removed 4 bases at V and 0 bases at J, leaving 2 bases unmatched. The CDR3 length is 14 residues. Germline loops: CDR1 LNHDA, CDR2 SQIVND (reference sequence).

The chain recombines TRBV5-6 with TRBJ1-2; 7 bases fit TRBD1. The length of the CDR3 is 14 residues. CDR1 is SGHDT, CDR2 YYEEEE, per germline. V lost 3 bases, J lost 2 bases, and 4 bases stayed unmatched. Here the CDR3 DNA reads TGTGCCAGCAGCTCACAGGGGCGGAACTATGGCTACACCTTC. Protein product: CASSSQGRNYGYTF.

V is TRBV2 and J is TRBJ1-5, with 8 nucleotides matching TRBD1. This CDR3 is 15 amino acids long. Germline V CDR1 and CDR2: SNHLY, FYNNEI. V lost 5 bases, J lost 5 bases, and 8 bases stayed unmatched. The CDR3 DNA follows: TGTGCCAGCAGTCGACAGGGGATCGGCGATCAGCCCCAGCATTTT. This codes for CASSRQGIGDQPQHF.

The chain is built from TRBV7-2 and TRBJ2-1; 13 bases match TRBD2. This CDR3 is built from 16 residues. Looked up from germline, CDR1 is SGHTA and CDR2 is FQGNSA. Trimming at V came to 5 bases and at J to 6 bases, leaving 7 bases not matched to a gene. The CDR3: CASSPNRLAGGNEQFF. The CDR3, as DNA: TGTGCCAGCAGCCCAAACCGACTAGCGGGGGGCAATGAGCAGTTCTTC.

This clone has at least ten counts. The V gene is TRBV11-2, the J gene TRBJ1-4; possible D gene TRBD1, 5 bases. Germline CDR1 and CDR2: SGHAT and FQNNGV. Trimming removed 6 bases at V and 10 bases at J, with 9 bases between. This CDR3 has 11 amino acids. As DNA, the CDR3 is TGTGCCAGCAGTGGGGGGGGAAAACTGTTTTTT. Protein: CASSGGGKLFF.

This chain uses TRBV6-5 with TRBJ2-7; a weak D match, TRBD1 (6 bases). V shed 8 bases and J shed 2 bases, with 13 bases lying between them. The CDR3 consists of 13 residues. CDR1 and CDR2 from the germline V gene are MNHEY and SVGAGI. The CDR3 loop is CASSEGQPYEQYF. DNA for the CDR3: TGTGCCAGCTCGGAAGGACAGCCCTACGAGCAGTACTTC.

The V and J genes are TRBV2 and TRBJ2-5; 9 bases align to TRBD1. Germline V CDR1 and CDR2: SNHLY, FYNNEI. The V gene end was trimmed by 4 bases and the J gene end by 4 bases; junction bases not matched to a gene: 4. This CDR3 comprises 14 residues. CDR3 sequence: CASSVQGAGETQYF. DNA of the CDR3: TGTGCCAGCAGTGTACAGGGGGCAGGAGAGACCCAGTACTTC.

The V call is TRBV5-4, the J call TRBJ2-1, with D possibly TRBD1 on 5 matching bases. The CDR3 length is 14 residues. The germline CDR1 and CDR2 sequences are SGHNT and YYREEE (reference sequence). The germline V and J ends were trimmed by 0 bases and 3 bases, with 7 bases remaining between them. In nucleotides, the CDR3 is TGTGCCAGCAGCTTGGGGGGCTACTACAATGAGCAGTTCTTC. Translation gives CASSLGGYYNEQFF.

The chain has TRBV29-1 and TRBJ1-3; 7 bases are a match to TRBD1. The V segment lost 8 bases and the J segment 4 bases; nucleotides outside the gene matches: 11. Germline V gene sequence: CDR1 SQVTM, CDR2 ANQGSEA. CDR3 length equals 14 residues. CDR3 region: CSPPLTGTGNTIYF. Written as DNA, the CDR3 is TGCAGCCCCCCCCTGACAGGGACGGGAAACACCATATATTTT.

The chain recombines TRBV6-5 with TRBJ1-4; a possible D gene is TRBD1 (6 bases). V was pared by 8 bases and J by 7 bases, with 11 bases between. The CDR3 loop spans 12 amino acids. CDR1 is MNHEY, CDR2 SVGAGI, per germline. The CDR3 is CASFRGTEKLFF. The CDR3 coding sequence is TGTGCCAGCTTCAGGGGTACTGAAAAACTGTTTTTT.

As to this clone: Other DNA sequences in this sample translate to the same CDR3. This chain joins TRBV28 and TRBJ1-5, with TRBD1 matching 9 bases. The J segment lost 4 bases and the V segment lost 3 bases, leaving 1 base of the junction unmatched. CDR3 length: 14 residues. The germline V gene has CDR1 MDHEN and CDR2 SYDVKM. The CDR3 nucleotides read TGTGCCAGCAGTTTGGGACAGGGAAATCAGCCCCAGCATTTT. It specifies CASSLGQGNQPQHF.

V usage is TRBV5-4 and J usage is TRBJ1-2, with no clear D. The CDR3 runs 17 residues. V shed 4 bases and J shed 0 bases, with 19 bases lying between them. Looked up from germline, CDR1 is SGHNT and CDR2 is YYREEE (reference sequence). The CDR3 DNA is TGTGCCAGCAGCAGGTCCGCGATGGAGATATCTAACTATGGCTACACCTTC. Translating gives CASSRSAMEISNYGYTF.

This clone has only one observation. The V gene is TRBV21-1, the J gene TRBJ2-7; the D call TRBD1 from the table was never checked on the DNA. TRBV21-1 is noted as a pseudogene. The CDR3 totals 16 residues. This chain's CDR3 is CASSITQGPRGYEQYF. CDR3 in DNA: TGTGCCAGCAGCATTACTCAGGGGCCTAGGGGCTACGAGCAGTACTTC.

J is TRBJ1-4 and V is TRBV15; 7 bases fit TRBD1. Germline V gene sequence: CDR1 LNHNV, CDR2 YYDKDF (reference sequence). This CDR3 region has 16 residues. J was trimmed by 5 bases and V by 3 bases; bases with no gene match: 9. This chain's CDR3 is CATSSYRTGSNEKLFF. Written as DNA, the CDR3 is TGTGCCACCAGCAGCTACCGGACAGGAAGCAATGAAAAACTGTTTTTT.

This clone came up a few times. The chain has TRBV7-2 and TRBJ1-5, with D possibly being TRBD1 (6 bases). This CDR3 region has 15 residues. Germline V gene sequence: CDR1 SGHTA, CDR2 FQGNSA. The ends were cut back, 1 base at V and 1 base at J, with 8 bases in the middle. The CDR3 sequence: CASSLGDRSNQPQHF. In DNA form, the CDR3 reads TGTGCCAGCAGCTTAGGCGACAGGAGCAATCAGCCCCAGCATTTT.